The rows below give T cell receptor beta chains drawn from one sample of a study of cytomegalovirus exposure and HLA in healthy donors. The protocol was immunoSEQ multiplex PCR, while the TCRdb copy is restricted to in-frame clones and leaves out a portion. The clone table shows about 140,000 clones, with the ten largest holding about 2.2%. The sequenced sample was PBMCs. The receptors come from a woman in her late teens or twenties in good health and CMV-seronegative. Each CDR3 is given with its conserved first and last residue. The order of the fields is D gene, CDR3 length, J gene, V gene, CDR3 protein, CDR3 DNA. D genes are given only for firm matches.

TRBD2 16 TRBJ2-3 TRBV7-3 CASSLQAGVGTDTQYF TGTGCCAGCAGCTTACAAGCGGGAGTCGGCACGGATACGCAGTATTTT
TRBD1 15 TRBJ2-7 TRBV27 CASSVRQGVEYEQYF TGTGCCAGCAGTGTCCGACAGGGAGTGGAATACGAGCAGTACTTC
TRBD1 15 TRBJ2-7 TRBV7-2 CASSYRTGGPYEQYF TGTGCCAGCAGCTATAGGACAGGGGGTCCCTACGAGCAGTACTTC
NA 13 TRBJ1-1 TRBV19 CASSGQRNTEAFF TGTGCCAGTAGCGGACAGAGGAACACTGAAGCTTTCTTT
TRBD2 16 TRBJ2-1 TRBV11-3 CASSPPLAGGVNEQFF TGTGCCAGCAGCCCACCCCTAGCGGGAGGGGTAAATGAGCAGTTCTTC
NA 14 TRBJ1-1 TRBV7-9 CASSYAGRNTEAFF TGTGCCAGCAGCTACGCAGGTAGGAACACTGAAGCTTTCTTT
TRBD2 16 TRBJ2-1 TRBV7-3 CASSAGLAGVGDEQFF TGTGCCAGCAGCGCCGGACTAGCGGGAGTTGGGGATGAGCAGTTCTTC
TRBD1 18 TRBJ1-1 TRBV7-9 CASSFFRYDRVIDTEAFF TGTGCCAGCAGCTTTTTCCGATACGACAGGGTGATAGACACTGAAGCTTTCTTT
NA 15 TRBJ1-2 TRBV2 CASKLPGLPNYGYTF TGTGCCAGCAAACTCCCGGGACTGCCTAACTATGGCTACACCTTC
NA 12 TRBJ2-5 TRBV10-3 CAISGNGETQYF TGTGCCATTTCCGGGAACGGGGAGACCCAGTACTTC
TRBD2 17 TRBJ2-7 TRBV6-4 CASSRPSGDDTTYEQYF TGTGCCAGCAGCCGCCCTAGCGGAGATGATACTACCTACGAGCAGTACTTC
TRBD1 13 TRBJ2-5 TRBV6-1 CASRDRGVETQYF TGTGCCAGCCGGGACAGGGGTGTCGAGACCCAGTACTTC
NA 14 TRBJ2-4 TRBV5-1 CASSPPGAKNIQYF TGCGCCAGCAGCCCACCCGGAGCCAAAAACATTCAGTACTTC
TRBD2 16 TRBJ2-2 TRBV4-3 CASSLRLAVNTGELFF TGCGCCAGCAGCCTCCGACTAGCGGTGAACACCGGGGAGCTGTTTTTT
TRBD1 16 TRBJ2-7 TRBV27 CASSSWPGTGDYEQYF TGTGCCAGCAGCTCTTGGCCGGGGACAGGGGACTACGAGCAGTACTTC
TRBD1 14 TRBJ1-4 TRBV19 CASRLQGAGEELFF TGTGCCAGTAGACTACAGGGGGCAGGTGAAGAACTGTTTTTT
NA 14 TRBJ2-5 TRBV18 CASSPPAGQETQYF TGTGCCAGCTCACCACCGGCAGGGCAAGAGACCCAGTACTTC
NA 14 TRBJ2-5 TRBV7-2 CASSFRGAEETQYF TGTGCCAGCAGCTTTCGGGGGGCGGAAGAGACCCAGTACTTC
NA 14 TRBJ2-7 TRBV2 CASSDWLAPFEQYF TGTGCCAGCAGTGACTGGCTAGCTCCCTTCGAGCAGTACTTC
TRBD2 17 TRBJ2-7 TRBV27 CASSLGTSGSTSYEQYF TGTGCCAGCAGTTTAGGGACTAGCGGGAGTACCTCCTACGAGCAGTACTTC
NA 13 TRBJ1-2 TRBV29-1 CSAKTGPVYGYTF TGCAGCGCCAAGACAGGCCCCGTCTATGGCTACACCTTC
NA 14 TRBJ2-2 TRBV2 CASIIRGGTGELFF TGTGCCAGCATTATTAGAGGTGGCACCGGGGAGCTGTTTTTT
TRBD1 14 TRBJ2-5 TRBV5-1 CASSLGTGEETQYF TGCGCCAGCAGCTTGGGGACAGGGGAGGAGACCCAGTACTTC
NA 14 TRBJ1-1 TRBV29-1 CSVVERGSGTEAFF TGCAGCGTTGTTGAACGGGGTTCAGGCACTGAAGCTTTCTTT
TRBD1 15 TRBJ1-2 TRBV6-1 CASSEARTGIDGYTF TGTGCCAGCAGTGAAGCAAGGACAGGGATTGATGGCTACACCTTC
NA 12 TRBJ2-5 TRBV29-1 CSARTGQETQYF TGCAGCGCGCGGACGGGACAAGAGACCCAGTACTTC
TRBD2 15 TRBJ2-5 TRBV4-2 CASSQGNDGRETQYF TGTGCCAGCAGCCAAGGAAACGACGGGAGGGAGACCCAGTACTTC
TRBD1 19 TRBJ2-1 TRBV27 CASSLSNPMGQGGYNEQFF TGTGCCAGCAGTTTATCCAACCCCATGGGACAGGGGGGCTACAATGAGCAGTTCTTC
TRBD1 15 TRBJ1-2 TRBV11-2 CASRPVGQGNYGYTF TGTGCCAGCAGGCCCGTAGGACAGGGGAACTATGGCTACACCTTC
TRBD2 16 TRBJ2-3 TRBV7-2 CASGEIAGGQPDTQYF TGTGCCAGCGGAGAGATAGCGGGAGGGCAACCAGATACGCAGTATTTT
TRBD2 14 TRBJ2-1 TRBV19 CASSTVAGGNEQFF TGTGCCAGTAGTACGGTAGCGGGAGGGAATGAGCAGTTCTTC
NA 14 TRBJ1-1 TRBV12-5 CASGLREMNTEAFF TGTGCTAGTGGACTGAGGGAGATGAACACTGAAGCTTTCTTT
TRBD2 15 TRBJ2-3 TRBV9 CASSPSGSRTDTQYF TGTGCCAGCAGCCCTAGCGGGAGTAGGACAGATACGCAGTATTTT
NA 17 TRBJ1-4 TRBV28 CASSLEGSGELNEKLFF TGTGCCAGCAGCCTTGAGGGGTCGGGGGAACTTAATGAAAAACTGTTTTTT
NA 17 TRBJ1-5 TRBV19 CASSPNPSPGADEAQHF TGTGCCAGTAGCCCAAACCCCTCCCCTGGGGCGGACGAGGCCCAGCATTTT
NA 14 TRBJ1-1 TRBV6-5 CASSYSGGGTEAFF TGTGCCAGCAGTTACTCAGGGGGAGGGACTGAAGCTTTCTTT
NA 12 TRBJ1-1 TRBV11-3 CASSFSSTEAFF TGTGCCAGCAGCTTTTCTTCCACTGAAGCTTTCTTT
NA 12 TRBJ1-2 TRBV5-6 CASSLGGDGYTF TGTGCCAGCAGCTTGGGAGGTGATGGCTACACCTTC
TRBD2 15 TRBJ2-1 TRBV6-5 CASIHSLAGGNEQFF TGTGCCAGCATTCACAGCCTAGCGGGCGGCAATGAGCAGTTCTTC